Following are 10 T cell receptor beta chains from one sample sequenced in a study of regulatory T cells in long-lasting Graves disease. The sample's time point: newly diagnosed GD, antithyroid drugs for less than 3 months. Extracted RNA from PBMCs served as the source of the TCR library. Combining iRepertoire HTBI primers with Arm-PCR of CDR3 regions, the authors built TCR beta libraries. Each CDR3 protein gets one entry after TCRdb re-called the multiplex PCR reads with MiXCR. This table holds about 450,000 distinct CDR3 sequences, 12% to 15% found once. Another study also made use of these data, one on T cells in Graves' hyperthyroidism and ophthalmopathy.

The sample consisted of peripheral blood mononuclear cells (PBMCs), taken at new diagnosis, from a patient treated with antithyroid drugs. These receptors all stem from a woman between 50 and 59 years old with Graves disease.

This clonotype was detected a few times. The chain couples TRBV7-2 to TRBJ2-4, with D possibly being TRBD2 (6 bases). Per the germline V gene, CDR1 is SGHTA and CDR2 is FQGNSA. This CDR3 is built from 15 residues. V was pared by 5 bases and J by 1 base, with 12 bases between. The DNA for the CDR3 is TGTGCCAGCAGCACCGGAGGGGTGGCCAAAAACATTCAGTACTTC. Translated: CASSTGGVAKNIQYF. Filled out from reference TRBV7-2 and TRBJ2-4, the complete variable domain reads GAGVSQSPSNKVTEKGKDVELRCDPISGHTALYWYRQSLGQGLEFLIYFQGNSAPDKSGLPSDRFSAERTGGSVSTLTIQRTQQEDSAVYLCASSTGGVAKNIQYFGAGTRLSVL.

This clonotype came up many times. V and J are TRBV2 and TRBJ2-1; TRBD2 might be the D (5 bases). Germline V CDR1 and CDR2: SNHLY, FYNNEI. The CDR3 covers 16 residues. The V and J ends lost 2 bases and 2 bases respectively, with 13 bases between them. The CDR3, as DNA: TGTGCCAGCAGTGAATGGGCCGGGATGACCTACAATGAGCAGTTCTTC. This codes for CASSEWAGMTYNEQFF.

This clonotype has at least ten counts. J is TRBJ2-1 and V is TRBV28; a weak D match, TRBD2 (5 bases). Trimming took 3 bases from V and 10 from J, leaving 10 bases between them. CDR3 length equals 12 residues. Germline CDR1 reads MDHEN; CDR2 reads SYDVKM. The CDR3 protein is CASSFLRAEQFF. CDR3 coding DNA: TGTGCCAGCAGTTTCTTGAGGGCCGAGCAGTTCTTC. Based on the CDR3 plus reference TRBV28 and TRBJ2-1, the full variable domain is DVKVTQSSRYLVKRTGEKVFLECVQDMDHENMFWYRQDPGLGLRLIYFSYDVKMKEKGDIPEGYSVSREKKERFSLILESASTNQTSMYLCASSFLRAEQFFGPGTRLTVL.

This clonotype was counted only a few times. For the CDR3, the DNA is TGCGCCAGCAGCTTCGGCAGGTCGAGCTCCTACGAGCAGTACTTC. Translated, it gives CASSFGRSSSYEQYF. V usage is TRBV5-1 and J usage is TRBJ2-7; the D is unclear. Trimming shortened V by 2 bases and J by 0 bases, and 12 bases separated the two germline ends. CDR1 and CDR2 from the germline V gene are SGHRS and YFSETQ. The CDR3 covers 15 residues. Looking up the rest from reference TRBV5-1 and TRBJ2-7 gives the full variable domain: KAGVTQTPRYLIKTRGQQVTLSCSPISGHRSVSWYQQTPGQGLQFLFEYFSETQRNKGNFPGRFSGRQFSNSRSEMNVSTLELGDSALYLCASSFGRSSSYEQYFGPGTRLTVT.

This clonotype was seen a few times. The gene calls are TRBV6-1 and TRBJ2-7, with 7 bases identical to TRBD2. The CDR3 length is 11 residues. Trimming cost V 10 bases and J 4 bases; bases outside gene matches: 4. Germline lookup yields CDR1 MNHNS and CDR2 SASEGT. The CDR3 reads CATERGYEQYF. For the CDR3, the DNA is TGTGCCACCGAGCGGGGATACGAGCAGTACTTC.

This clonotype was picked up many times. The V call is TRBV5-1, the J call TRBJ1-4; 7 nucleotides match TRBD1. Germline V CDR1 and CDR2: SGHRS, YFSETQ. V dropped 1 base and J dropped 5; count of bases not matched to a gene: 5. The CDR3 has 15 residues. Written as DNA, the CDR3 is TGCGCCAGCAGCTTGATTGGGACAGAGAATGAAAAACTGTTTTTT. This codes for CASSLIGTENEKLFF. The entire variable domain, with the rest obtained from reference TRBV5-1 and TRBJ1-4, is as follows: KAGVTQTPRYLIKTRGQQVTLSCSPISGHRSVSWYQQTPGQGLQFLFEYFSETQRNKGNFPGRFSGRQFSNSRSEMNVSTLELGDSALYLCASSLIGTENEKLFFGSGTQLSVL.

This clonotype was detected a few times. The gene calls are TRBV6-8 and TRBJ2-6; D may be TRBD1 (5 bases). The V end lost 2 bases, the J end lost 4 bases, and 21 bases lay between the germline ends. The CDR3 spans 19 residues. In germline, CDR1 is MNHGY, CDR2 SAAAGT. CDR3 bases: TGTGCCAGCAGTTACGGGAATATGGGGCTTAAGTGGGGGGCCAACGTCCTGACTTTC. It translates to CASSYGNMGLKWGANVLTF.

This clonotype was seen ten or more times. V and J are TRBV28 and TRBJ2-5; 10 bases map to TRBD1. The V segment lost 1 base and the J segment 9 bases; nucleotides outside the gene matches: 5. The length of the CDR3 is 14 residues. The germline V gene has CDR1 MDHEN and CDR2 SYDVKM. The CDR3 region has the DNA TGTGCCAGCAGTTTATTCGGGACAGGGGCCCCCCAGTACTTC. Translation gives CASSLFGTGAPQYF.

This clonotype was picked up a small number of times. The rearrangement joins TRBV9 to TRBJ1-1; D possibly corresponds to TRBD1 (6 bases). CDR1 and CDR2 from the germline V gene are SGDLS and YYNGEE. V was trimmed by 4 bases and J by 8 bases, leaving 21 bases between them. This CDR3 spans 15 amino acids. The CDR3 DNA sequence: TGTGCCAGCAGCCCGGCCCCGGACAGCGCGACGGAAGCTTTCTTT. It codes for CASSPAPDSATEAFF.

V is TRBV5-1 and J is TRBJ2-3; no reliable D call. The germline V gene has CDR1 SGHRS and CDR2 YFSETQ. This CDR3 has 15 residues. V gave up 1 base and J gave up 5 bases, with 14 bases separating them. The CDR3 sequence: CASSLNDERRDTQYF. DNA of the CDR3: TGCGCCAGCAGCTTGAATGACGAACGACGAGATACGCAGTATTTT.